Presented here are 3 T cell receptor beta chains from one specimen sequenced in a study of blood T cell repertoires in COVID-19. TCRdb's table, derived via immunoSEQ multiplex PCR, lists solely in-frame clones and lacks some. In the table there are 75,000 to 80,000 clones, 65% to 85% of which are singletons. Sequencing used peripheral blood. The receptors were sampled from a woman aged 60-75 years with acute or convalescent COVID-19.

The chain links TRBV7-2 to TRBJ2-7; 7 bases line up with TRBD2. Losses at the gene ends were 3 bases for V and 2 bases for J; bases not matched to a gene: 4. Germline lookup yields CDR1 SGHTA and CDR2 FQGNSA. This CDR3 spans 14 amino acids. The CDR3 loop reads CASSFQRGTYEQYF. Here the CDR3 DNA reads TGTGCCAGCAGCTTCCAGCGGGGAACCTACGAGCAGTACTTC. Together with reference TRBV7-2 and TRBJ2-7, the CDR3 gives the full variable domain: GAGVSQSPSNKVTEKGKDVELRCDPISGHTALYWYRQSLGQGLEFLIYFQGNSAPDKSGLPSDRFSAERTGGSVSTLTIQRTQQEDSAVYLCASSFQRGTYEQYFGPGTRLTVT.

The V and J genes are TRBV24-1 and TRBJ2-7, with 8 bases identical to TRBD2. V gave up 0 bases and J gave up 7 bases; unmatched junction bases: 7. The CDR3 is 15 amino acids. Looked up from germline, CDR1 is KGHDR and CDR2 is SFDVKD. CDR3 coding DNA: TGTGCCACCAGTGATTTGACAGCGGGGGTGGAGGAGCAGTACTTC. This sequence encodes CATSDLTAGVEEQYF.

This clone was picked up a small number of times. This sequence joins TRBV10-3 and TRBJ1-2; TRBD1 aligns across 11 bases. J was trimmed by 6 bases and V by 8 bases; bases with no gene match: 11. Germline V lookup: CDR1 ENHRY, CDR2 SYGVKD. The CDR3 consists of 15 residues. The CDR3 nucleotides read TGTGCCATCTCGTCCTTGGGGACAGGGGGTGATGGCTACACCTTC. It codes for CAISSLGTGGDGYTF.